The 25 T cell receptor beta chains presented below share a single source sample, sequenced in a study of graft-versus-host responses after intestinal transplantation. These TCRs are of unknown antigen specificity. Clones were sequenced by immunoSEQ multiplex PCR, and TCRdb holds only the in-frame ones, with some missing. The repertoire holds about 98,000 clones, roughly four fifths seen once, with about 18% in the top ten. Specimen: unstimulated CD8+ T cells sorted from spleen or lymph node cells, collected before intestinal transplant. Receptors were obtained from a human donor who received an intestinal transplant.

The chain has TRBV11-2 and TRBJ1-1, with a possible D match to TRBD1 (5 bases). The V gene's germline CDR1 is SGHAT and CDR2 FQNNGV. V lost 1 base, J lost 8 bases, and 8 bases lay in between. The CDR3 has 12 residues. For the CDR3, the DNA is TGTGCCAGCAGCTTAGCGACAGAGGAAGCTTTCTTT. It codes for CASSLATEEAFF.

V gene TRBV30 combines with J gene TRBJ2-5, with 7 positions matching TRBD1. Per germline, CDR1 GTSNPN and CDR2 SVGIG (reference sequence). CDR3 length equals 15 residues. Here the CDR3 DNA reads TGTGCGGGAGCCGACGGGGACAGCCACCAAGAGACCCAGTACTTC. Translating it yields CAGADGDSHQETQYF.

This sequence joins TRBV9 and TRBJ2-3, with D unresolved. Germline V gives CDR1 SGDLS, CDR2 YYNGEE. The V and J ends lost 0 bases and 6 bases respectively, with 8 bases between them. CDR3 size: 13 residues. The CDR3 DNA reads as TGTGCCAGCAGCGTAGGGGAAGCCGATACGCAGTATTTT. Amino acids: CASSVGEADTQYF.

This clone was picked up one time. V is TRBV7-2 and J is TRBJ2-3; tentative D call: TRBD2 (5 bases). Trimming removed 4 bases at V and 6 bases at J, with 14 bases between. Germline assignment: CDR1 SGHTA and CDR2 FQGNSA. CDR3 length: 14 amino acids. The CDR3 sequence: CASSSPGSFDTQYF. DNA of the CDR3: TGTGCCAGCAGCTCCCCGGGGAGCTTTGATACGCAGTATTTT.

CDR3 in DNA: TGTGCCAGCAGCAGCGGACTAGCGGGAATCGACGAGCAGTACTTC. Protein sequence: CASSSGLAGIDEQYF. V usage is TRBV7-3 and J usage is TRBJ2-7; 12 nucleotides match TRBD2. The CDR3 is 15 residues long. Per germline, CDR1 SGHTA and CDR2 FQGTGA. V trimming: 5 bases; J trimming: 5 bases; junction bases outside the gene matches: 7.

This sequence joins TRBV7-9 and TRBJ2-7; possibly TRBD2 for D (6 bases). The CDR3 spans 16 residues. Trimming stripped 0 bases from V and 0 bases from J, with 12 bases between. CDR1 is SEHNR, CDR2 FQNEAQ, per germline (reference sequence). The CDR3 protein is CASSLAVGGASYEQYF. For the CDR3, the DNA is TGTGCCAGCAGCTTAGCCGTTGGCGGGGCCTCCTACGAGCAGTACTTC.

The chain couples TRBV5-6 to TRBJ2-7, with TRBD2 matching 8 bases. CDR1 is SGHDT, CDR2 YYEEEE, per germline. This CDR3 spans 17 amino acids. After removal of 1 base from V and 2 bases from J, the junction contained 11 bases not matched to a gene. As DNA, the CDR3 is TGTGCCAGCAGCTTGAACGGGAGGGTCCCCTCCCCCTACGAGCAGTACTTC. Its translation is CASSLNGRVPSPYEQYF.

This rearrangement joins TRBV5-1 to TRBJ2-7, with 8 bases identical to TRBD2. V gave up 0 bases and J gave up 2 bases; unmatched junction bases: 16. CDR1 and CDR2 (germline): SGHRS, YFSETQ. This CDR3 has 19 amino acids. The CDR3 sequence is CASSLAFPTSGWWTYEQYF. The CDR3 nucleotides are TGCGCCAGCAGCTTGGCCTTTCCTACTAGCGGATGGTGGACCTACGAGCAGTACTTC.

This clone showed up just once. The rearrangement joins TRBV27 to TRBJ2-5; TRBD1 aligns across 9 bases. Unmatched junction bases numbered 6, after V lost 6 bases and J lost 7 bases. Germline V gives CDR1 MNHEY, CDR2 SMNVEV (reference sequence). This CDR3 has 13 residues. The CDR3 reads CASRTRQGVTQYF. In DNA form, the CDR3 reads TGTGCCAGCAGGACAAGACAGGGGGTGACCCAGTACTTC.

This CDR3 reads CASSVVGGVTKDEQFF. The CDR3 region has the DNA TGTGCCAGCAGCGTAGTCGGGGGGGTTACGAAAGATGAGCAGTTCTTC. The chain has TRBV9 and TRBJ2-1; 8 bases agree with TRBD2. Germline V lookup: CDR1 SGDLS, CDR2 YYNGEE. The CDR3 consists of 16 residues. V shed 0 bases and J 8 bases; nucleotides not matched to a gene: 10.

The rearrangement uses TRBV12-5 and TRBJ2-2, with 9 bases fitting TRBD1. The ends lost 7 bases at V and 6 bases at J; junction bases unmatched: 12. CDR1 LGHNT and CDR2 FRNRAP come from the germline V gene. The CDR3 sequence is 16 residues long. CDR3 residues: CASVNFGTGKAGELFF. The CDR3 DNA is TGTGCTAGTGTTAACTTCGGGACAGGGAAAGCCGGGGAGCTGTTTTTT. Full variable domain (remainder filled in from reference TRBV12-5 and TRBJ2-2): DARVTQTPRHKVTEMGQEVTMRCQPILGHNTVFWYRQTMMQGLELLAYFRNRAPLDDSGMPKDRFSAEMPDATLATLKIQPSEPRDSAVYFCASVNFGTGKAGELFFGEGSRLTVL.

CDR3 region: CASWGGTGNTEAFF. CDR3 bases: TGTGCCAGCTGGGGGGGGACAGGGAACACTGAAGCTTTCTTT. The chain combines TRBV6-5 with TRBJ1-1; 8 bases agree with TRBD1. The length of the CDR3 is 14 residues. Germline V gene data show CDR1 as MNHEY and CDR2 as SVGAGI. V lost 8 bases to trimming and J lost 1 base; unmatched junction nucleotides: 6.

This chain links TRBV4-1 with TRBJ2-7; D is perhaps TRBD1 (6 bases). CDR1 and CDR2 from the germline V gene are MGHRA and YSYEKL. The V and J ends lost 7 bases and 0 bases respectively, with 7 bases between them. The CDR3 runs to 12 residues. CDR3 amino acids: CASMDSSYEQYF. The CDR3 nucleotides read TGCGCCAGCATGGACAGCTCCTACGAGCAGTACTTC.

The rearrangement joins TRBV28 to TRBJ2-2; tentatively, D is TRBD1 (6 bases). Germline V gene data show CDR1 as MDHEN and CDR2 as SYDVKM. The V end lost 3 bases, the J end lost 8 bases, and 10 bases lay between the germline ends. The CDR3 sequence is 13 residues long. CDR3 region: CASSFTGFGELFF. DNA for the CDR3: TGTGCCAGCAGTTTTACAGGGTTTGGGGAGCTGTTTTTT. Full variable domain (remainder filled in from reference TRBV28 and TRBJ2-2): DVKVTQSSRYLVKRTGEKVFLECVQDMDHENMFWYRQDPGLGLRLIYFSYDVKMKEKGDIPEGYSVSREKKERFSLILESASTNQTSMYLCASSFTGFGELFFGEGSRLTVL.

The chain couples TRBV28 to TRBJ1-1, with TRBD1 as a possible D gene (5 bases). Trimming left V 3 bases short and J 3 bases short, with 14 bases between. The CDR3 totals 15 residues. The germline gives CDR1 MDHEN, CDR2 SYDVKM. CDR3 amino acids: CASSFGTEGYTEAFF. CDR3 in DNA: TGTGCCAGCAGTTTCGGGACGGAGGGCTACACTGAAGCTTTCTTT. Full variable domain (missing parts from reference TRBV28 and TRBJ1-1): DVKVTQSSRYLVKRTGEKVFLECVQDMDHENMFWYRQDPGLGLRLIYFSYDVKMKEKGDIPEGYSVSREKKERFSLILESASTNQTSMYLCASSFGTEGYTEAFFGQGTRLTVV.

The V call is TRBV5-1, the J call TRBJ2-7, with 8 bases identical to TRBD2. The germline V gene has CDR1 SGHRS and CDR2 YFSETQ. J lost 2 bases, V lost 0 bases, and 1 base had no gene match. The CDR3 loop spans 14 amino acids. CDR3 DNA: TGCGCCAGCAGCTTGGTTAGCGGGGCCTACGAGCAGTACTTC. It yields the protein CASSLVSGAYEQYF.

J is TRBJ2-1 and V is TRBV11-2; D unclear. V was pared by 5 bases and J by 0 bases, with 14 bases between. The CDR3 extends over 16 amino acids. CDR1 is SGHAT, CDR2 FQNNGV, per germline. CDR3 nucleotide sequence: TGTGCCAGCAGCACAAACGCATGGGGCTCCTACAATGAGCAGTTCTTC. Residues: CASSTNAWGSYNEQFF.

This chain joins TRBV25-1 and TRBJ2-5; D gene unclear. The V end lost 3 bases, the J end lost 5 bases, and 4 bases lay between the germline ends. Looked up from germline, CDR1 is MGHDK and CDR2 is SYGVNS. CDR3 length equals 11 residues. Here the CDR3 DNA reads TGTGCCAGCAGTGATGGGGAGACCCAGTACTTC. This translates into CASSDGETQYF.

V gene TRBV11-2 combines with J gene TRBJ2-1, with no clear D. The germline gives CDR1 SGHAT, CDR2 FQNNGV. The V end was cut by 7 bases, the J end by 2 bases, with 12 bases between. This CDR3 is built from 14 residues. The CDR3 DNA sequence: TGTGCCAGCACCCCTCAAAGGGCCTACAATGAGCAGTTCTTC. Protein product: CASTPQRAYNEQFF.

This clone was detected only a few times. The rearrangement uses TRBV7-8 and TRBJ2-3; D is uncertain. The CDR3 loop spans 12 amino acids. Germline V gene data show CDR1 as SGHVS and CDR2 as FQNEAQ. The germline V and J ends were trimmed by 2 bases and 5 bases, with 5 bases remaining between them. The CDR3 DNA follows: TGTGCCAGCAGCTTAAGTGGAGATACGCAGTATTTT. Amino acid sequence: CASSLSGDTQYF. The full variable domain, in which reference TRBV7-8 and TRBJ2-3 provide the parts outside the CDR3, is GAGVSQSPRYKVAKRGQDVALRCDPISGHVSLFWYQQALGQGPEFLTYFQNEAQLDKSGLPSDRFFAERPEGSVSTLKIQRTQQEDSAVYLCASSLSGDTQYFGPGTRLTVL.

J is TRBJ2-1 and V is TRBV5-6, with D unresolved. CDR3 length equals 14 residues. CDR1 and CDR2 (germline): SGHDT, YYEEEE. V lost 0 bases, J lost 10 bases, and 14 bases lay in between. The CDR3 DNA reads as TGTGCCAGCAGCTTGGCCCATTCCTCCGGAGAGCAGTTCTTC. This translates into CASSLAHSSGEQFF.

This clone was counted a few times. The rearrangement uses TRBV5-6 and TRBJ2-2; 9 bases align to TRBD1. The CDR3 is 14 amino acids. The V gene end was trimmed by 3 bases and the J gene end by 8 bases; junction bases not matched to a gene: 5. The germline CDR1 and CDR2 sequences are SGHDT and YYEEEE. DNA of the CDR3: TGTGCCAGCAGCTATACAGGGGGCGGTGGGGAGCTGTTTTTT. It specifies CASSYTGGGGELFF. Variable domain in full (rest from reference TRBV5-6 and TRBJ2-2): DAGVTQSPTHLIKTRGQQVTLRCSPKSGHDTVSWYQQALGQGPQFIFQYYEEEERQRGNFPDRFSGHQFPNYSSELNVNALLLGDSALYLCASSYTGGGGELFFGEGSRLTVL.

This chain joins TRBV6-5 and TRBJ2-3; D gene uncertain. From germline, CDR1 is MNHEY and CDR2 SVGAGI. Trimming shortened V by 2 bases and J by 0 bases, and 3 bases separated the two germline ends. This CDR3 is built from 13 residues. The DNA of the CDR3 is TGTGCCAGCAGTTACGCTAGCACAGATACGCAGTATTTT. Residues: CASSYASTDTQYF.

This chain joins TRBV19 and TRBJ2-3, with D perhaps TRBD1 (6 bases). The CDR3 loop spans 13 amino acids. Germline CDR1 LNHDA, CDR2 SQIVND (reference sequence). V lost 4 bases and J lost 1, with 6 bases in between. The CDR3 spells CASSRTGTDTQYF. CDR3 DNA sequence: TGTGCCAGTAGTAGGACAGGCACAGATACGCAGTATTTT.

This rearrangement joins TRBV6-1 to TRBJ2-7; TRBD1 agrees at 7 bases. CDR1 is MNHNS and CDR2 is SASEGT in the germline V gene. The CDR3 is 13 residues long. With V trimmed by 6 bases and J by 5 bases, 7 bases remained unmatched. CDR3 loop: CASSAWQGDEQYF. The CDR3 bases are TGTGCCAGCAGCGCGTGGCAGGGGGACGAGCAGTACTTC.